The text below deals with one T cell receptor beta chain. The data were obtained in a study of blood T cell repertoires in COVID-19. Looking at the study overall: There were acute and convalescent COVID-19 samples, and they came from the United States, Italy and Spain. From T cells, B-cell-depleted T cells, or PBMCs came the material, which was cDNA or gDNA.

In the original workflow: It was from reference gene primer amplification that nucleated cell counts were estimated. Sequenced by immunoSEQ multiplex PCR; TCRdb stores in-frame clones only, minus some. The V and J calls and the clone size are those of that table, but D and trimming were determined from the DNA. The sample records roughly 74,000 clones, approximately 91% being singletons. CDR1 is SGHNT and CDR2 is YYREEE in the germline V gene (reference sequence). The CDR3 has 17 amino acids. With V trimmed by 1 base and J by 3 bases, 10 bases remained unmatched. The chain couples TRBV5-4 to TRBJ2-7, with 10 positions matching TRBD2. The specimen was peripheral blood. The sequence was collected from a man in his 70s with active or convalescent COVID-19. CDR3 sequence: CASSLPLWTSGFYEQYF. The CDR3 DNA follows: TGTGCCAGCAGCTTGCCCCTCTGGACTAGCGGCTTCTACGAGCAGTACTTC.